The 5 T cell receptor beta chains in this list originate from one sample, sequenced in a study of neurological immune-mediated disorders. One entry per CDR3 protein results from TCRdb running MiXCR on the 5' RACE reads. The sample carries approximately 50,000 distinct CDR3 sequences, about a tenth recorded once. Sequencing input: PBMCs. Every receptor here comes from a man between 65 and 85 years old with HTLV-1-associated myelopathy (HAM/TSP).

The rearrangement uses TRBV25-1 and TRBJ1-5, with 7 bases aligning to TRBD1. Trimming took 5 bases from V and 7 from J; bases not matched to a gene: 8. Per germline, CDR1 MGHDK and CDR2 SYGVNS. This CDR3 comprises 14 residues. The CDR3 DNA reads TGTGCCAGCAGTCCAGGGGGATGGGGGCAGCCCCAGCATTTT. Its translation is CASSPGGWGQPQHF. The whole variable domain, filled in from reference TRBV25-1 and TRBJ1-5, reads EADIYQTPRYLVIGTGKKITLECSQTMGHDKMYWYQQDPGMELHLIHYSYGVNSTEKGDLSSESTVSRIRTEHFPLTLESARPSHTSQYLCASSPGGWGQPQHFGDGTRLSIL.

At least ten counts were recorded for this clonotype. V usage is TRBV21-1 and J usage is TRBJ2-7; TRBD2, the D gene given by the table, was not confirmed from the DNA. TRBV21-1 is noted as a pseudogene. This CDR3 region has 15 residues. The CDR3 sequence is CASIGTSEDSYEQYF. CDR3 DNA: TGTGCCAGCATTGGGACTAGCGAGGACTCCTACGAGCAGTACTTC.

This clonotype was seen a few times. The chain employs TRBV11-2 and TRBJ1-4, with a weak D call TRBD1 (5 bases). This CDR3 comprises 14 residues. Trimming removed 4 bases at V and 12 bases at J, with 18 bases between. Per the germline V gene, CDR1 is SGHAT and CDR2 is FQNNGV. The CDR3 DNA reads TGTGCCAGCAGCTCAACCCACAGGCCTGGGGAACTGTTTTTT. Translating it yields CASSSTHRPGELFF.

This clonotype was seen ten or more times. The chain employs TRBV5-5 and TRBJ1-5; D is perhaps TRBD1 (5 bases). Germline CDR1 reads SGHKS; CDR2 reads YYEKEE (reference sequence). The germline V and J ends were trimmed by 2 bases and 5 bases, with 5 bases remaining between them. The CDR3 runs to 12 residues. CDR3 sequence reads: CASSLGDQPQHF. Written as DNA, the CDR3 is TGTGCCAGCAGCTTAGGGGATCAGCCCCAGCATTTT.

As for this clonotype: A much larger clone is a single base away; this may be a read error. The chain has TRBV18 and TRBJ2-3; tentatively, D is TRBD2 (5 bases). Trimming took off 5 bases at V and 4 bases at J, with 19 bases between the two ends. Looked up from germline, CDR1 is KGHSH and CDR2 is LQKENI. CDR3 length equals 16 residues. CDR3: CASSWAQEAGADTQYF. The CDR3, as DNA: TGTGCCAGCTCATGGGCGCAGGAGGCAGGCGCAGATACGCAGTATTTT.